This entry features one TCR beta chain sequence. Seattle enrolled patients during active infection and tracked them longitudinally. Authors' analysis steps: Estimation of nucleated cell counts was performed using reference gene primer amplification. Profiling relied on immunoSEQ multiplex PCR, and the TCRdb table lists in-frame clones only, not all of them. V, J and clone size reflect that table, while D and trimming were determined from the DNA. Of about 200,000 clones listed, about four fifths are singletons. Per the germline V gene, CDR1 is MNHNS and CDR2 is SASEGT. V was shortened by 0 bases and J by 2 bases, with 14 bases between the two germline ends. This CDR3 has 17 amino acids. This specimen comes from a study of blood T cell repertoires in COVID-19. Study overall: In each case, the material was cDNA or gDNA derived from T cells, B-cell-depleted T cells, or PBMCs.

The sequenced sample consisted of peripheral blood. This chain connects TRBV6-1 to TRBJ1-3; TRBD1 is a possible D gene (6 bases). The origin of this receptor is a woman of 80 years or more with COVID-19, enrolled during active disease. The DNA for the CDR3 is TGTGCCAGCAGTGAAGCGCCTATGCCAGGGGCTGGAAACACCATATATTTT. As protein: CASSEAPMPGAGNTIYF.